The 27 T cell receptor beta chains below all came from one sample that was sequenced in a study of cytomegalovirus exposure and HLA in healthy donors. Vbeta (60) and Jbeta (13) primers were used in the PCR. The method was immunoSEQ multiplex PCR; TCRdb's version includes in-frame clones alone and lacks a portion of them. The repertoire includes roughly 170,000 clones, 80% of them detected once, and 0.65% to 0.75% sits in the top ten. The sequencing input was PBMCs. All receptors derive from a boy younger than 18 in good health and CMV-seronegative.

The rearrangement links TRBV9 to TRBJ2-7; no definite D call. From germline, CDR1 is SGDLS and CDR2 YYNGEE. This CDR3 is 14 amino acids long. V was trimmed by 0 bases and J by 2 bases, leaving 9 bases between them. CDR3: CASSVGQQTYEQYF. The CDR3 DNA follows: TGTGCCAGCAGCGTAGGCCAACAAACCTACGAGCAGTACTTC.

V gene TRBV6-4 combines with J gene TRBJ1-2; no reliable D call. Germline V gene lookup returns CDR1 MRHNA and CDR2 SNTAGT. The CDR3 covers 14 residues. Between the trimmed V and J ends, which lost 5 bases and 2 bases, there was a span of 12 bases. The CDR3 DNA reads TGTGCCAGCAGTCCCACCTCGGGAAACTATGGCTACACCTTC. The encoded protein is CASSPTSGNYGYTF.

The J gene is TRBJ2-3, the V gene TRBV6-4, with 11 positions matching TRBD2. CDR1 MRHNA and CDR2 SNTAGT come from the germline V gene. CDR3 size: 15 residues. V gave up 6 bases and J gave up 2 bases; unmatched junction bases: 4. The DNA of the CDR3 is TGTGCCAGCAGAAAGGGACTAGCGGACACAGATACGCAGTATTTT. Encoded protein: CASRKGLADTDTQYF.

The chain couples TRBV7-3 to TRBJ2-6; the match to TRBD1 covers 9 bases. The V gene's germline CDR1 is SGHTA and CDR2 FQGTGA. J was trimmed by 2 bases and V by 4 bases; bases with no gene match: 9. The CDR3 extends over 18 amino acids. CDR3 in DNA: TGTGCCAGCAGCTCTCCCAAGGGACAGGGCGCTGGGGCCAACGTCCTGACTTTC. This translates into CASSSPKGQGAGANVLTF.

V gene TRBV4-1 combines with J gene TRBJ1-4; 7 bases agree with TRBD1. The junction had 11 bases not matched to a gene; V was cut back by 2 bases and J by 8 bases. Germline assignment: CDR1 MGHRA and CDR2 YSYEKL. The CDR3 runs 16 residues. CDR3 sequence reads: CASSQTGQSLREKLFF. The CDR3 DNA reads TGCGCCAGCAGCCAAACGGGACAGTCCCTTAGGGAAAAACTGTTTTTT.

The CDR3 coding sequence is TGTGCCTGGAGCAGGAATTCTGGAAACACCATATATTTT. This sequence encodes CAWSRNSGNTIYF. The rearrangement uses TRBV30 and TRBJ1-3; D remains unclear. In germline, CDR1 is GTSNPN, CDR2 SVGIG (reference sequence). V was cut by 3 bases and J by 1 base, with 7 bases left in between. There are 13 residues in the CDR3.

The genes are TRBV5-1 and TRBJ1-5; D perhaps matches TRBD1 (5 bases). V was trimmed by 0 bases and J by 7 bases, leaving 11 bases between them. CDR1 and CDR2 from the germline V gene are SGHRS and YFSETQ. The CDR3 extends over 14 amino acids. Written as DNA, the CDR3 is TGCGCCAGCAGCTTGGAAACCGGGGGACAGCCCCAGCATTTT. Encoded protein: CASSLETGGQPQHF. The full variable domain, in which reference TRBV5-1 and TRBJ1-5 provide the parts outside the CDR3, is KAGVTQTPRYLIKTRGQQVTLSCSPISGHRSVSWYQQTPGQGLQFLFEYFSETQRNKGNFPGRFSGRQFSNSRSEMNVSTLELGDSALYLCASSLETGGQPQHFGDGTRLSIL.

This clone has a single count. One end of the junction is discordant with germline, which a read error may explain. The V and J genes are TRBV12-5 and TRBJ2-7, with 9 bases fitting TRBD1. Germline V lookup: CDR1 LGHNT, CDR2 FRNRAP. The CDR3 has 16 residues. DNA for the CDR3: TGTGCTAGTGGTTCACCACTCCGGGACAGGGATCCCCAGCAATACTTC. Its protein is CASGSPLRDRDPQQYF. The full variable domain, completed using reference TRBV12-5 and TRBJ2-7, is DARVTQTPRHKVTEMGQEVTMRCQPILGHNTVFWYRQTMMQGLELLAYFRNRAPLDDSGMPKDRFSAEMPDATLATLKIQPSEPRDSAVYFCASGSPLRDRDPQQYFGPGTRLTVT.

There are a few counts of this clone. The chain uses TRBV27 and TRBJ2-3; D is unresolved. With 4 bases removed from V and 1 base from J, the gap between germline ends came to 6 bases. Germline V CDR1 and CDR2: MNHEY, SMNVEV (reference sequence). This CDR3 comprises 13 residues. The CDR3 DNA is TGTGCCAGCAGTTCTTATGGCACAGATACGCAGTATTTT. It codes for CASSSYGTDTQYF.

CDR3 nucleotides: TGTGCCTGGAGTGTACTAACCGCCAATGAGCAGTTCTTC. Translation: CAWSVLTANEQFF. The chain recombines TRBV30 with TRBJ2-1; D gene unclear. In germline, CDR1 is GTSNPN, CDR2 SVGIG (reference sequence). The CDR3 totals 13 residues. The V gene lost 0 bases and the J gene lost 6 bases, with 9 bases spanning the gap.

The rearrangement uses TRBV30 and TRBJ1-6, with D hard to call. This CDR3 is built from 13 residues. The V gene lost 5 bases and the J gene lost 7 bases, with 12 bases spanning the gap. Germline V lookup: CDR1 GTSNPN, CDR2 SVGIG (reference sequence). CDR3: CAWLGRLNSPLHF. Written as DNA, the CDR3 is TGTGCCTGGTTAGGCAGGTTGAATTCACCCCTCCACTTT. Drawing the rest from reference TRBV30 and TRBJ1-6, the complete variable domain is SQTIHQWPATLVQPVGSPLSLECTVEGTSNPNLYWYRQAAGRGLQLLFYSVGIGQISSEVPQNLSASRPQDRQFILSSKKLLLSDSGFYLCAWLGRLNSPLHFGNGTRLTVT.

The genes are TRBV4-3 and TRBJ2-5; 10 positions agree with TRBD2. V gave up 4 bases and J gave up 3 bases; unmatched junction bases: 5. CDR3 length equals 15 residues. Germline V gene lookup returns CDR1 LGHNA and CDR2 YSLEER. CDR3 nucleotide sequence: TGCGCCAGCAGCCCCCTCGGACTAGCGGAAGAGACCCAGTACTTC. This sequence encodes CASSPLGLAEETQYF.

This clone was counted a few times. The V gene is TRBV6-1, the J gene TRBJ1-2; D is perhaps TRBD1 (5 bases). The V gene lost 1 base and the J gene lost 9 bases, with 15 bases spanning the gap. CDR1 and CDR2 (germline): MNHNS, SASEGT. The CDR3 is made up of 14 amino acids. The CDR3 DNA reads as TGTGCCAGCAGTGAAGGGAGGGCAGGGAGACGCTACACCTTC. It specifies CASSEGRAGRRYTF.

The rearrangement joins TRBV9 to TRBJ2-1; 10 nucleotides agree with TRBD2. Looked up from germline, CDR1 is SGDLS and CDR2 is YYNGEE. After removal of 3 bases from V and 5 bases from J, the junction contained 14 bases not matched to a gene. The length of the CDR3 is 18 residues. As DNA, the CDR3 is TGTGCCAGCAGCGCACCTAGCCGGACTAGCGGATTCCACAATGAGCAGTTCTTC. It codes for CASSAPSRTSGFHNEQFF.

The genes are TRBV29-1 and TRBJ1-1; 8 bases are shared with TRBD1. The CDR3 sequence is 14 residues long. From germline, CDR1 is SQVTM and CDR2 ANQGSEA. V was clipped by 0 bases and J by 5 bases; unmatched bases: 5. The CDR3 loop reads CSVEEKQGGTEAFF. CDR3 DNA sequence: TGCAGCGTTGAAGAAAAACAGGGGGGAACTGAAGCTTTCTTT.

This clone was seen a single time. The genes are TRBV11-3 and TRBJ2-2; 8 bases agree with TRBD1. This CDR3 spans 17 amino acids. Germline V gene sequence: CDR1 SGHNT, CDR2 YENEEA. V trimming: 3 bases; J trimming: 7 bases; junction bases outside the gene matches: 13. The CDR3 loop reads CASSFADRGSYYGELFF. DNA of the CDR3: TGTGCCAGCAGCTTCGCAGACAGGGGATCGTATTACGGGGAGCTGTTTTTT.

V is TRBV6-6 and J is TRBJ1-6; maybe TRBD1 (5 bases). This CDR3 has 13 amino acids. The germline V and J ends were trimmed by 2 bases and 9 bases, with 8 bases remaining between them. The germline CDR1 and CDR2 sequences are MNHNY and SVGAGI (reference sequence). CDR3 amino acids: CASSYEGVSPLHF. Here the CDR3 DNA reads TGTGCCAGCAGTTACGAAGGGGTTTCACCCCTCCACTTT.

The chain combines TRBV18 with TRBJ2-3; the match to TRBD1 covers 7 bases. The CDR3 contains 15 residues. V lost 3 bases, J lost 6 bases, and 9 bases stayed unmatched. The germline gives CDR1 KGHSH, CDR2 LQKENI. Here the CDR3 DNA reads TGTGCCAGCTCACCGACAGGGACCGCAGGGGATACGCAGTATTTT. This gives the protein CASSPTGTAGDTQYF.

The chain carries TRBV5-4 and TRBJ2-2; 10 bases are a match to TRBD2. Germline V lookup: CDR1 SGHNT, CDR2 YYREEE (reference sequence). Trimming took 4 bases from V and 5 from J; bases not matched to a gene: 5. The CDR3 extends over 15 amino acids. CDR3 loop: CASSRGLAATGELFF. The CDR3 region has the DNA TGTGCCAGCAGCCGAGGACTAGCGGCTACCGGGGAGCTGTTTTTT.

The DNA for the CDR3 is TGTGCCAGCAGCGCGAGCAGGACAGGAGCGAACACTGAAGCTTTCTTT. As protein: CASSASRTGANTEAFF. V usage is TRBV9 and J usage is TRBJ1-1; 7 bases align to TRBD1. After removal of 3 bases from V and 1 base from J, the junction contained 9 bases not matched to a gene. The CDR3 is 16 amino acids. Germline V gene data show CDR1 as SGDLS and CDR2 as YYNGEE.

This chain joins TRBV6-5 and TRBJ1-4; TRBD1 matches at 10 bases. Germline assignment: CDR1 MNHEY and CDR2 SVGAGI. V lost 2 bases and J lost 7; bases outside the gene matches: 1. This CDR3 spans 14 amino acids. CDR3 region: CASSYGQGGEKLFF. CDR3 DNA: TGTGCCAGCAGTTACGGACAGGGGGGTGAAAAACTGTTTTTT.

The V and J genes are TRBV27 and TRBJ1-2, with unresolved D. From germline, CDR1 is MNHEY and CDR2 SMNVEV (reference sequence). CDR3 length equals 16 residues. The V end was cut by 5 bases, the J end by 1 base, with 17 bases between. The DNA of the CDR3 is TGTGCCAGCAGTCCCGAATCCACAGAGATTAACTATGGCTACACCTTC. It translates to CASSPESTEINYGYTF.

This chain links TRBV5-5 with TRBJ2-2; 13 bases fit TRBD2. This CDR3 is 16 amino acids long. Germline CDR1 SGHKS, CDR2 YYEKEE (reference sequence). V lost 4 bases, J lost 4 bases, and 4 bases stayed unmatched. The chain's CDR3 is CASSHGLAGATGELFF. The CDR3 DNA reads as TGTGCCAGCAGCCACGGACTAGCGGGAGCCACCGGGGAGCTGTTTTTT.

The J gene is TRBJ2-2, the V gene TRBV4-1, with 16 bases lining up with TRBD2. The V gene's germline CDR1 is MGHRA and CDR2 YSYEKL. The V segment lost 2 bases and the J segment 11 bases; nucleotides outside the gene matches: 11. The CDR3 loop spans 18 amino acids. CDR3 residues: CASSQSSGTSGGEGELFF. DNA for the CDR3: TGCGCCAGCAGCCAATCTTCCGGGACTAGCGGGGGGGAAGGTGAGCTGTTTTTT.

As regards this clone: Sequence at one end of the junction differs from germline and may be a read error. CDR3 region: CSSTLSGIGETQYF. The CDR3 DNA follows: TGTTCCAGCACCCTCTCAGGGATTGGGGAGACCCAGTACTTC. The chain combines TRBV7-9 with TRBJ2-5, with D perhaps matching TRBD1 (5 bases). CDR1 and CDR2 (germline): SEHNR, FQNEAQ (reference sequence). The CDR3 loop spans 14 amino acids.

J is TRBJ2-5 and V is TRBV7-6; possible D gene TRBD1, 6 bases. The V and J ends lost 0 bases and 3 bases respectively, with 11 bases between them. CDR3 length: 15 residues. Per the germline V gene, CDR1 is SGHVS and CDR2 is FNYEAQ. CDR3 sequence (DNA): TGTGCCAGCAGCTTAGCGGGGGCCAGAAAAGAGACCCAGTACTTC. Protein: CASSLAGARKETQYF.

The chain uses TRBV4-1 and TRBJ2-7, with D perhaps TRBD1 (6 bases). V was clipped by 1 base and J by 4 bases, with 8 bases between them. Per the germline V gene, CDR1 is MGHRA and CDR2 is YSYEKL. This CDR3 comprises 13 residues. The CDR3 region has the DNA TGCGCCAGCAGCCAAGGGGACATTTACGAGCAGTACTTC. Translation: CASSQGDIYEQYF.